The T cell receptor (beta chain) under discussion was sequenced for a study of cytomegalovirus exposure and HLA in healthy donors. The PCR ran on 60 Vbeta and 13 Jbeta primers. The table came from immunoSEQ multiplex PCR; TCRdb's copy has only in-frame clones and leaves some out. This repertoire shows 200,000 to 250,000 clones, about four fifths found once; its top ten account for 2.5% to 3%. With 4 bases removed from V and 1 base from J, the gap between germline ends came to 11 bases. This CDR3 comprises 14 residues. The germline V gene has CDR1 SNHLY and CDR2 FYNNEI. As for this clone: Its antigen remains unknown. Other DNA sequences in this specimen translate into the identical CDR3.

Each of the donors was a healthy bone marrow donor. Study-wide results and limits: Accurate HLA-A and HLA-B prediction from TCR beta sequences was reported for most subjects. According to the study, roughly 160 TCR beta chains were cytomegalovirus-associated.

This receptor was taken from a young man in good health and CMV-seronegative. The chain joins TRBV2 to TRBJ2-7; a possible D gene is TRBD2 (7 bases). What was sequenced was PBMCs. The CDR3 nucleotides are TGTGCCAGCAGTGGAGGGAGGGGGTCCTACGAGCAGTACTTC. This translates into CASSGGRGSYEQYF.